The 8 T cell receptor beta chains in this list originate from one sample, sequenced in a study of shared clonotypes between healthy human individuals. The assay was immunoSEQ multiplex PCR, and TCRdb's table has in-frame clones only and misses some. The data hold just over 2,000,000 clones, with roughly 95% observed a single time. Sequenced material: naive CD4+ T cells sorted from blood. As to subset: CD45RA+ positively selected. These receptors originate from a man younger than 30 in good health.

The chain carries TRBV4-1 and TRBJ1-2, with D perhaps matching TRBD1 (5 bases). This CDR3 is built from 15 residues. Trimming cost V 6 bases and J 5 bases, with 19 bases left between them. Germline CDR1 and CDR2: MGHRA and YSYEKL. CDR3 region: CASSPPGPGKYGYTF. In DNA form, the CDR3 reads TGCGCCAGCAGTCCTCCGGGGCCAGGGAAATATGGCTACACCTTC.

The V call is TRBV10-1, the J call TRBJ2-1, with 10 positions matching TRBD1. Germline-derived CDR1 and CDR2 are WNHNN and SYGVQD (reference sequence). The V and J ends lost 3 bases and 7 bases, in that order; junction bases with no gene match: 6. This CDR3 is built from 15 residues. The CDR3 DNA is TGCGCCAGCAGTGACCAAGGGACAGGGGTTAATGAGCAGTTCTTC. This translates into CASSDQGTGVNEQFF.

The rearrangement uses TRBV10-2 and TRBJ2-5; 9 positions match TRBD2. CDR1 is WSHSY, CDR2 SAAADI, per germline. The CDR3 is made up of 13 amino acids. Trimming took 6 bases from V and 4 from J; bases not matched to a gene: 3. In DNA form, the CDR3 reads TGCGCCAGCAGGCTAGCGGGGATAGAGACCCAGTACTTC. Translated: CASRLAGIETQYF.

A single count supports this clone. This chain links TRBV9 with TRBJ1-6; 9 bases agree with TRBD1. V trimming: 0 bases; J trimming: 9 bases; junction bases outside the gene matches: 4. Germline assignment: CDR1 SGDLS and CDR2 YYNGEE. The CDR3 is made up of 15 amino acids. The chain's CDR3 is CASSVDRGLFSPLHF. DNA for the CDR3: TGTGCCAGCAGCGTAGACAGGGGGCTGTTTTCACCCCTCCACTTT.

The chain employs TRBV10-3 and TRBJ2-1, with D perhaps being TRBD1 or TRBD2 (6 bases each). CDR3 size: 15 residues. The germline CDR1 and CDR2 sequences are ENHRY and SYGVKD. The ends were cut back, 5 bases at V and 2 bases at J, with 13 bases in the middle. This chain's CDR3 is CAISPQGGPYNEQFF. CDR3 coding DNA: TGTGCCATCAGTCCACAGGGAGGCCCCTACAATGAGCAGTTCTTC.

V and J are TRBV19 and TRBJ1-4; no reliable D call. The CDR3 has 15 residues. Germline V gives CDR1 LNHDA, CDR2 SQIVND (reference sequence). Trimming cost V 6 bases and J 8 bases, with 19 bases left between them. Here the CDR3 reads CASRTSGGPREKLFF. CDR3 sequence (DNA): TGTGCCAGTAGGACCTCCGGTGGGCCGAGGGAAAAACTGTTTTTT.

CDR3 loop: CASSVRTREGNEQFF. In nucleotides, the CDR3 is TGTGCCAGCAGCGTTCGGACTAGGGAGGGCAATGAGCAGTTCTTC. The rearrangement uses TRBV9 and TRBJ2-1, with 7 bases fitting TRBD2. V lost 2 bases to trimming and J lost 6 bases; unmatched junction nucleotides: 8. Germline CDR1 is SGDLS and CDR2 is YYNGEE. This CDR3 spans 15 amino acids.

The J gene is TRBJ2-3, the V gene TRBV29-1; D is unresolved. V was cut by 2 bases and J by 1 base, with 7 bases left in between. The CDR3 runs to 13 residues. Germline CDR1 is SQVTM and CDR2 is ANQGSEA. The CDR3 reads CSVEFVGTDTQYF. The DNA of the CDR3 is TGCAGCGTTGAATTTGTGGGCACAGATACGCAGTATTTT.